Listed below are T cell receptor beta chains from one sample, sequenced in a study of OX40 agonist ivuxolimab in advanced cancers. Sequencing used immunoSEQ multiplex PCR; TCRdb keeps in-frame clones, though not all of them. The table records 83,000 or so clones, 84% of them present only once. The material sequenced was CD4+ or CD8+ T cells sorted from blood, taken in a trial of the OX40 agonist ivuxolimab. The receptor source for this set is an adult with an advanced solid tumor such as melanoma, head and neck, liver or kidney cancer. Each CDR3 is given with its conserved first and last residue. The D gene is left open where the match is weak. The size entry is marked missing in some rows and otherwise reads once, few, many or a size class.

clone_size	v_call	j_call	d_call	cdr3_aa	cdr3_nt
-	TRBV4-2	TRBJ2-5	TRBD1	CASKRMVGQLGSQYF	TGTGCCAGCAAAAGGATGGTGGGACAGCTAGGTTCCCAGTACTTC
-	TRBV27	TRBJ1-2	TRBD1	CASSSPGGRGYTF	TGTGCCAGCAGTTCACCAGGGGGACGGGGCTACACCTTC
once	TRBV11-2	TRBJ2-7	-	CASSLGIHEQYF	TGTGCCAGCAGCTTAGGGATCCACGAGCAGTACTTC
-	TRBV27	TRBJ2-1	-	CASSPQLYNEQFF	TGTGCCAGCAGCCCCCAATTGTACAATGAGCAGTTCTTC
-	TRBV11-2	TRBJ1-2	TRBD1	CASSLEGGGPYGYTF	TGTGCCAGCAGCTTAGAGGGAGGGGGCCCCTATGGCTACACCTTC
-	TRBV7-9	TRBJ2-1	-	CASSLDSYEQFF	TGTGCCAGCAGCTTAGACTCATATGAGCAGTTCTTC
-	TRBV5-1	TRBJ2-3	TRBD2	CASSLKLAGVPDTQYF	TGCGCCAGCAGCTTAAAGCTAGCGGGGGTGCCTGATACGCAGTATTTT
-	TRBV9	TRBJ1-5	-	CASTRGHQPQHF	TGTGCCAGCACTAGGGGCCATCAGCCCCAGCATTTT
-	TRBV4-2	TRBJ2-3	TRBD2	CASTRLAGGTTVDTQYF	TGTGCCAGCACCAGACTAGCGGGGGGAACGACCGTAGATACGCAGTATTTT
-	TRBV5-4	TRBJ1-1	-	CASSLDLGLNTEAFF	TGTGCCAGCAGCTTGGATCTGGGCCTGAACACTGAAGCTTTCTTT
-	TRBV19	TRBJ1-1	-	CASSMRRRPVDTEAFF	TGTGCCAGTAGTATGAGGAGGCGGCCTGTGGACACTGAAGCTTTCTTT
-	TRBV7-9	TRBJ2-5	-	CASNTANQETQYF	TGTGCCAGCAATACAGCCAACCAAGAGACCCAGTACTTC
-	TRBV11-2	TRBJ1-3	-	CASSLEHRTNTIYF	TGTGCCAGCAGCTTAGAGCACAGGACTAACACCATATATTTT
-	TRBV29-1	TRBJ2-1	TRBD2	CSAGLAGIYNEQFF	TGCAGCGCCGGACTAGCGGGGATCTACAATGAGCAGTTCTTC
-	TRBV6-1	TRBJ2-1	TRBD2	CASSRASGGGEQFF	TGTGCCAGCAGTCGTGCTAGCGGGGGGGGTGAGCAGTTCTTC
-	TRBV2	TRBJ1-2	TRBD1	CASRTGGDGYTF	TGTGCCAGTAGGACAGGGGGCGATGGCTACACCTTC
-	TRBV5-4	TRBJ2-7	-	CASSFGGGSYEQYF	TGTGCCAGCAGCTTTGGAGGTGGCTCCTACGAGCAGTACTTC
-	TRBV7-6	TRBJ2-1	-	CASSLGTDEQFF	TGTGCCAGCAGCTTGGGGACTGATGAGCAGTTCTTC
-	TRBV6-6	TRBJ2-4	-	CASSYKGEQNIQYF	TGTGCCAGCAGTTACAAGGGCGAGCAAAACATTCAGTACTTC
-	TRBV19	TRBJ2-3	-	CASTLGSTQYF	TGTGCCAGTACCCTCGGGAGTACGCAGTATTTT
-	TRBV6-1	TRBJ2-6	-	CASRPASSGANVLTF	TGTGCCAGCAGGCCAGCGAGCTCTGGGGCCAACGTCCTGACTTTC
-	TRBV7-9	TRBJ1-1	-	CASSAGRLNTEAFF	TGTGCCAGCAGCGCCGGACGGTTGAACACTGAAGCTTTCTTT
few	TRBV5-1	TRBJ2-5	TRBD2	CASSSGLAGRYQETQYF	TGCGCCAGCAGTTCCGGTTTAGCGGGGAGGTACCAAGAGACCCAGTACTTC
-	TRBV29-1	TRBJ2-3	TRBD1	CSDVIQGVVDTQYF	TGCAGCGACGTTATACAGGGGGTAGTAGATACGCAGTATTTT
once	TRBV5-4	TRBJ1-5	TRBD1	CASSYPGTGEHF	TGTGCCAGCAGCTACCCCGGGACAGGGGAGCATTTT
-	TRBV6-5	TRBJ2-5	TRBD2	CASSPNTGGRETQYF	TGTGCCAGCAGTCCAAACACGGGGGGGCGAGAGACCCAGTACTTC
-	TRBV6-1	TRBJ1-5	-	CATQGFGGNQPQHF	TGTGCCACCCAGGGGTTTGGTGGCAATCAGCCCCAGCATTTT
-	TRBV27	TRBJ2-7	TRBD2	CASRGLAGADYEQYF	TGTGCCAGCAGGGGACTAGCGGGGGCCGACTACGAGCAGTACTTC
-	TRBV7-8	TRBJ2-1	TRBD2	CASSLGFSNLAGYNEQFF	TGTGCCAGCAGCTTAGGTTTCAGTAACCTAGCGGGTTACAATGAGCAGTTCTTC
-	TRBV19	TRBJ1-2	TRBD1	CATTRGQGNGYTF	TGTGCCACCACCCGGGGACAGGGGAATGGCTACACCTTC
-	TRBV5-1	TRBJ2-6	-	CASVEGSSFGANVLTF	TGCGCCAGCGTCGAGGGGTCTAGTTTTGGGGCCAACGTCCTGACTTTC
-	TRBV2	TRBJ1-5	TRBD1	CASKAGGTYSNQPQHF	TGTGCCAGCAAGGCAGGGGGGACCTATAGCAATCAGCCCCAGCATTTT